Listed here are 16 T cell receptor beta chains from one sample, sequenced in a study of OX40 agonist ivuxolimab in advanced cancers. Measured with immunoSEQ multiplex PCR; TCRdb has only the in-frame clones, and not every one. The sample has 65,000 to 85,000 clones; 88% are singletons. Source: CD4+ or CD8+ T cells sorted from blood, taken in a trial of the OX40 agonist ivuxolimab. The source of these receptors is an adult with an advanced solid tumor such as melanoma, head and neck, liver or kidney cancer.

The chain is built from TRBV19 and TRBJ2-7; D unclear. The CDR3 is 12 residues long. V was shortened by 8 bases and J by 4 bases, with 12 bases between the two germline ends. CDR1 and CDR2 (germline): LNHDA, SQIVND (reference sequence). CDR3 DNA sequence: TGTGCCAGTCCCTCCGGCTCTTACGAGCAGTACTTC. Protein sequence: CASPSGSYEQYF. Based on the CDR3 plus reference TRBV19 and TRBJ2-7, the full variable domain is DGGITQSPKYLFRKEGQNVTLSCEQNLNHDAMYWYRQDPGQGLRLIYYSQIVNDFQKGDIAEGYSVSREKKESFPLTVTSAQKNPTAFYLCASPSGSYEQYFGPGTRLTVT.

V gene TRBV4-1 combines with J gene TRBJ2-3; D is ambiguous. CDR1 is MGHRA and CDR2 is YSYEKL in the germline V gene. Trimming removed 0 bases at V and 6 bases at J, with 7 bases between. The CDR3 covers 13 residues. Written as DNA, the CDR3 is TGCGCCAGCAGCCAAGATTGGATCGATACGCAGTATTTT. Protein: CASSQDWIDTQYF.

The chain joins TRBV7-9 to TRBJ2-2; 9 positions agree with TRBD1. The CDR3 has 15 residues. Looked up from germline, CDR1 is SEHNR and CDR2 is FQNEAQ (reference sequence). The V and J ends lost 7 bases and 1 base, in that order; junction bases with no gene match: 4. In DNA, the CDR3 is TGTGCCAGCAACCCGGGACAGGGGAACACCGGGGAGCTGTTTTTT. As protein: CASNPGQGNTGELFF.

This sequence joins TRBV20-1 and TRBJ1-1; a weak D match, TRBD1 (5 bases). Germline V gives CDR1 DFQATT, CDR2 SNEGSKA (reference sequence). With 7 bases removed from V and 6 bases from J, the gap between germline ends came to 12 bases. The CDR3 is 11 residues long. The CDR3 region is CSGQGSSEAFF. The CDR3 nucleotides are TGCAGTGGGCAGGGATCGTCTGAAGCTTTCTTT.

The rearrangement links TRBV5-1 to TRBJ1-4, with TRBD1 matching over 7 bases. This CDR3 contains 15 residues. V was clipped by 5 bases and J by 6 bases; unmatched bases: 10. Germline-derived CDR1 and CDR2 are SGHRS and YFSETQ. CDR3 residues: CASRQGTEHYEKLFF. CDR3 sequence (DNA): TGCGCCAGCAGGCAGGGGACAGAGCATTATGAAAAACTGTTTTTT.

Only one count was recorded for this clone. The CDR3 spells CASSLGTSSYNEQFF. In DNA, the CDR3 is TGCGCCAGCAGCTTGGGAACCAGCTCCTACAATGAGCAGTTCTTC. The chain uses TRBV5-1 and TRBJ2-1; no reliable D call. CDR3 size: 15 residues. Germline CDR1 and CDR2: SGHRS and YFSETQ. V shed 0 bases and J shed 0 bases, with 7 bases lying between them. Variable domain in full (rest from reference TRBV5-1 and TRBJ2-1): KAGVTQTPRYLIKTRGQQVTLSCSPISGHRSVSWYQQTPGQGLQFLFEYFSETQRNKGNFPGRFSGRQFSNSRSEMNVSTLELGDSALYLCASSLGTSSYNEQFFGPGTRLTVL.

V gene TRBV19 combines with J gene TRBJ2-3; TRBD2 agrees at 7 bases. CDR3 length: 15 amino acids. Germline V gene sequence: CDR1 LNHDA, CDR2 SQIVND (reference sequence). The J segment lost 0 bases and the V segment lost 1 base, leaving 1 base of the junction unmatched. The CDR3 bases are TGTGCCAGTAGTATAGCGGGGGGAAGCACAGATACGCAGTATTTT. This codes for CASSIAGGSTDTQYF.

The rearrangement joins TRBV30 to TRBJ2-5; D unclear. Between the trimmed V and J ends, which lost 2 bases and 2 bases, there was a span of 6 bases. This CDR3 contains 12 residues. Germline V gives CDR1 GTSNPN, CDR2 SVGIG (reference sequence). The CDR3 is CAWSINQETQYF. The CDR3 bases are TGTGCCTGGAGTATAAATCAAGAGACCCAGTACTTC.

The CDR3 region is CASSTGVVGYTF. The DNA of the CDR3 is TGTGCCAGCTCGACAGGGGTTGTAGGCTACACCTTC. This sequence joins TRBV2 and TRBJ1-2, with TRBD1 matching over 8 bases. The CDR3 is made up of 12 amino acids. Germline V lookup: CDR1 SNHLY, CDR2 FYNNEI. Trimming removed 8 bases from V and 8 bases from J; junction bases left unmatched: 7.

The chain carries TRBV7-2 and TRBJ2-1; no firm D call. Trimming removed 8 bases from V and 7 bases from J, with 6 bases in between. Per germline, CDR1 SGHTA and CDR2 FQGNSA. The CDR3 is 10 amino acids. The CDR3 DNA reads as TGTGCCAGCGGTAGGAATGAGCAGTTCTTC. It translates to CASGRNEQFF.

V gene TRBV5-6 combines with J gene TRBJ2-1; 8 bases are a match to TRBD2. V was clipped by 2 bases and J by 5 bases; unmatched bases: 6. The CDR3 has 15 residues. Germline CDR1 and CDR2: SGHDT and YYEEEE. This CDR3 reads CASSFAGGPHNEQFF. The CDR3 bases are TGTGCCAGCAGCTTCGCGGGGGGCCCCCACAATGAGCAGTTCTTC. The whole variable domain, remainder taken from reference TRBV5-6 and TRBJ2-1, is DAGVTQSPTHLIKTRGQQVTLRCSPKSGHDTVSWYQQALGQGPQFIFQYYEEEERQRGNFPDRFSGHQFPNYSSELNVNALLLGDSALYLCASSFAGGPHNEQFFGPGTRLTVL.

The V call is TRBV19, the J call TRBJ1-1; no clear D gene. The CDR3 is 15 amino acids. V dropped 2 bases and J dropped 1 base, with 11 bases sitting between them. Germline V gene sequence: CDR1 LNHDA, CDR2 SQIVND (reference sequence). In DNA form, the CDR3 reads TGTGCCAGTAGTATAAGCCCCTGGGAGAACACTGAAGCTTTCTTT. Residues: CASSISPWENTEAFF.

This clone was picked up one time. V is TRBV25-1 and J is TRBJ1-6; 8 nucleotides match TRBD1. The CDR3 spans 14 residues. Per germline, CDR1 MGHDK and CDR2 SYGVNS. After removal of 3 bases from V and 6 bases from J, the junction contained 1 base not matched to a gene. The CDR3 DNA sequence: TGTGCCAGCAGTGACGGACAGGGTAATTCACCCCTCCACTTT. This translates into CASSDGQGNSPLHF. Complete variable domain (other parts from reference TRBV25-1 and TRBJ1-6): EADIYQTPRYLVIGTGKKITLECSQTMGHDKMYWYQQDPGMELHLIHYSYGVNSTEKGDLSSESTVSRIRTEHFPLTLESARPSHTSQYLCASSDGQGNSPLHFGNGTRLTVT.

This chain uses TRBV2 with TRBJ1-3; a weak D match, TRBD1 (5 bases). The CDR3 length is 18 residues. V was shortened by 8 bases and J by 0 bases, with 23 bases between the two germline ends. Germline V gives CDR1 SNHLY, CDR2 FYNNEI. The DNA of the CDR3 is TGTGCCAGCTTACAGCCTATCTTCGACAGCCACTCTGGAAACACCATATATTTT. Its translation is CASLQPIFDSHSGNTIYF.

The V call is TRBV4-1, the J call TRBJ1-1, with D possibly matching TRBD1 (5 bases). CDR1 MGHRA and CDR2 YSYEKL come from the germline V gene. This CDR3 region has 13 residues. Trimming cost V 0 bases and J 11 bases, with 13 bases left between them. The CDR3 DNA sequence: TGCGCCAGCAGCCAAGAGGGAGGGACGCGGGCTTTCTTT. Amino acids: CASSQEGGTRAFF.

This clone was found once. V usage is TRBV15 and J usage is TRBJ1-5; weak D call: TRBD1 (5 bases). Trimming shortened V by 5 bases and J by 6 bases, and 20 bases separated the two germline ends. The CDR3 runs 16 residues. CDR1 is LNHNV, CDR2 YYDKDF, per germline (reference sequence). The CDR3 nucleotides are TGTGCCACCAGCTCTCCGGGGGAGCAGGTCAGTCAGCCCCAGCATTTT. Protein: CATSSPGEQVSQPQHF.